The 7 T cell receptor beta chains below were found in one sample sequenced in a study of cytomegalovirus exposure and HLA in healthy donors. Generated by immunoSEQ multiplex PCR, the TCRdb table keeps only in-frame clones and is missing some. The sample records 150,000 to 200,000 clones, 89% being singletons. Sequenced sample: PBMCs. The receptors stem from a man younger than 30 in good health and CMV-seropositive.

V usage is TRBV6-6 and J usage is TRBJ2-3, with D possibly matching TRBD2 (6 bases). Looked up from germline, CDR1 is MNHNY and CDR2 is SVGAGI (reference sequence). The CDR3 covers 15 residues. Trimming shortened V by 6 bases and J by 1 base, and 14 bases separated the two germline ends. The CDR3 loop is CASSNAAGRTDTQYF. As DNA, the CDR3 is TGTGCCAGCAGCAACGCGGCGGGACGCACAGATACGCAGTATTTT.

The V and J genes are TRBV7-8 and TRBJ2-3; TRBD1 aligns across 7 bases. This CDR3 has 16 residues. With 4 bases clipped from V and 0 bases from J, the junction kept 7 bases outside the gene matches. Per germline, CDR1 SGHVS and CDR2 FQNEAQ. CDR3: CASSSHRGRSTDTQYF. The CDR3 coding sequence is TGTGCCAGCAGCTCGCACAGGGGCCGGAGCACAGATACGCAGTATTTT.

This CDR3 is CARSADRGNEKLFF. Here the CDR3 DNA reads TGTGCCAGAAGCGCGGACAGGGGGAATGAAAAACTGTTTTTT. V gene TRBV7-5 combines with J gene TRBJ1-4; the tabulated D call, TRBD1, remains unverified against the DNA. TRBV7-5 is a listed pseudogene. There are 14 residues in the CDR3.

The V gene is TRBV7-8, the J gene TRBJ2-2, with a possible D match to TRBD2 (5 bases). CDR3 size: 14 residues. Trimming cost V 3 bases and J 1 base, with 6 bases left between them. Germline V gene sequence: CDR1 SGHVS, CDR2 FQNEAQ. Written as DNA, the CDR3 is TGTGCCAGCAGCTTCGGGAAGAACACCGGGGAGCTGTTTTTT. Its protein is CASSFGKNTGELFF. Filled out from reference TRBV7-8 and TRBJ2-2, the complete variable domain reads GAGVSQSPRYKVAKRGQDVALRCDPISGHVSLFWYQQALGQGPEFLTYFQNEAQLDKSGLPSDRFFAERPEGSVSTLKIQRTQQEDSAVYLCASSFGKNTGELFFGEGSRLTVL.

The chain combines TRBV28 with TRBJ1-2; no firm D call. The CDR3 totals 11 residues. V gave up 10 bases and J gave up 7 bases, with 13 bases separating them. Germline V CDR1 and CDR2: MDHEN, SYDVKM. The CDR3 sequence is CATQWASGYTF. The CDR3 bases are TGTGCCACCCAGTGGGCTTCTGGCTACACCTTC.

This chain links TRBV4-1 with TRBJ2-1; 9 bases map to TRBD2. V dropped 1 base and J dropped 5; count of bases not matched to a gene: 6. The germline CDR1 and CDR2 sequences are MGHRA and YSYEKL. The CDR3 covers 16 residues. CDR3 residues: CASSQVVTSGDNEQFF. In DNA form, the CDR3 reads TGCGCCAGCAGCCAAGTCGTGACTAGCGGTGACAATGAGCAGTTCTTC.

This clone occurred once. The chain couples TRBV9 to TRBJ2-7; TRBD2 aligns across 9 bases. V lost 3 bases, J lost 0 bases, and 1 base stayed unmatched. Germline V gene sequence: CDR1 SGDLS, CDR2 YYNGEE. This CDR3 is built from 14 residues. CDR3 residues: CASSATSGSYEQYF. The CDR3 DNA reads TGTGCCAGCAGCGCGACTAGCGGCTCCTACGAGCAGTACTTC.